This passage covers 5 T cell receptor beta chains from one sample sequenced in a study of blood T cell repertoires in COVID-19. Using immunoSEQ multiplex PCR, the repertoire was profiled, and TCRdb retains in-frame clones only, with some absent. The table lists 280,000 or so clones, approximately 83% of them singletons. Sequencing input: peripheral blood. The receptor set was obtained from a human donor in a cohort sampled during active COVID-19.

V gene TRBV30 combines with J gene TRBJ2-5; D uncertain. V gave up 4 bases and J gave up 5 bases, with 14 bases separating them. Germline CDR1 and CDR2: GTSNPN and SVGIG (reference sequence). This CDR3 is 13 amino acids long. CDR3: CAWNARPRETQYF. Here the CDR3 DNA reads TGTGCCTGGAACGCCCGACCCAGGGAGACCCAGTACTTC.

The chain joins TRBV5-5 to TRBJ2-2; 8 positions match TRBD2. From germline, CDR1 is SGHKS and CDR2 YYEKEE (reference sequence). The CDR3 is 16 residues long. The V gene end was trimmed by 1 base and the J gene end by 5 bases; junction bases not matched to a gene: 7. CDR3 residues: CASSLRAGGGTGELFF. CDR3 nucleotide sequence: TGTGCCAGCAGCTTGAGGGCGGGAGGAGGAACCGGGGAGCTGTTTTTT.

This rearrangement joins TRBV4-1 to TRBJ2-2; a weak D match, TRBD1 (5 bases). Trimming removed 1 base at V and 0 bases at J, with 6 bases between. The CDR3 is made up of 15 amino acids. The germline V gene encodes CDR1 MGHRA and CDR2 YSYEKL. CDR3 sequence (DNA): TGCGCCAGCAGCCAAGCAGGGACGAACACCGGGGAGCTGTTTTTT. Protein: CASSQAGTNTGELFF.

The rearrangement links TRBV28 to TRBJ2-1; 11 bases are shared with TRBD2. V was pared by 6 bases and J by 7 bases, with 14 bases of the junction left unmatched. Germline assignment: CDR1 MDHEN and CDR2 SYDVKM. The CDR3 loop spans 17 amino acids. CDR3 DNA: TGTGCCAGCAGGGTTGCGGCGTTAGCGGGAGGGTGGAATGAGCAGTTCTTC. It translates to CASRVAALAGGWNEQFF.

The gene calls are TRBV12-3 or TRBV12-4 and TRBJ2-7, with 8 bases matching TRBD2. This CDR3 is built from 13 residues. The junction had 9 bases not matched to a gene; V was cut back by 6 bases and J by 8 bases. Here the CDR3 reads CASRVSGSGKQYF. In DNA, the CDR3 is TGTGCCAGCAGGGTAAGCGGGAGTGGCAAGCAGTACTTC.